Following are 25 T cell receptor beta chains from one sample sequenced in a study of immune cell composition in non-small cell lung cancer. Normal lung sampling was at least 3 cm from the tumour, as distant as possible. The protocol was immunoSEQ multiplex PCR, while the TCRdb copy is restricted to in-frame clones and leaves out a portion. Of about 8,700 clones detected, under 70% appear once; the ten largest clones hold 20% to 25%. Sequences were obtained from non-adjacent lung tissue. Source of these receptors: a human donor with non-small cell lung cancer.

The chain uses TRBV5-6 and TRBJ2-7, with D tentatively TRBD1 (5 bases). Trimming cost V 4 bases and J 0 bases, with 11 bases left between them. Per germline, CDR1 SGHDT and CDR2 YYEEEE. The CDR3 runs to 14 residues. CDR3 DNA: TGTGCCAGCAGCCCCCAGGGTAGCTCCTACGAGCAGTACTTC. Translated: CASSPQGSSYEQYF.

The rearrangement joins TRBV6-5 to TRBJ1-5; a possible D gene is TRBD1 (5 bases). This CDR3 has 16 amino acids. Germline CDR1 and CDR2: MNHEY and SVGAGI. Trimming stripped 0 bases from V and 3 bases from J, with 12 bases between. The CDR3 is CASSYSGDSFNQPQHF. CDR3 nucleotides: TGTGCCAGCAGTTACTCTGGGGACTCTTTCAATCAGCCCCAGCATTTT.

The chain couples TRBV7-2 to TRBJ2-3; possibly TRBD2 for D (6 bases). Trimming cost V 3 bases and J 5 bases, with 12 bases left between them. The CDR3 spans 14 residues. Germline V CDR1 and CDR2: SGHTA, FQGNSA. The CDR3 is CASSFLGGEDTQYF. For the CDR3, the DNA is TGTGCCAGCAGCTTCCTTGGAGGGGAAGATACGCAGTATTTT.

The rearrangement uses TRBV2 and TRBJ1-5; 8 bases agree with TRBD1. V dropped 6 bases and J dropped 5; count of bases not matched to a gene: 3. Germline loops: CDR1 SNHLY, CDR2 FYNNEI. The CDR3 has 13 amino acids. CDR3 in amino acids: CASRGQGDQPQHF. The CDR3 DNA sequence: TGTGCCAGCAGAGGACAGGGCGATCAGCCCCAGCATTTT.

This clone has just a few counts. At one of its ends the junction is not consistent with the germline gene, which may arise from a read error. CDR3 nucleotide sequence: TGTGCCATCAGTGAGTCGGAGGAGGTTAAGAGCTACACCTTC. Amino acid sequence: CAISESEEVKSYTF. The chain couples TRBV6-5 to TRBJ1-2; D remains ambiguous. The V gene's germline CDR1 is MNHEY and CDR2 SVGAGI. The CDR3 sequence is 14 residues long.

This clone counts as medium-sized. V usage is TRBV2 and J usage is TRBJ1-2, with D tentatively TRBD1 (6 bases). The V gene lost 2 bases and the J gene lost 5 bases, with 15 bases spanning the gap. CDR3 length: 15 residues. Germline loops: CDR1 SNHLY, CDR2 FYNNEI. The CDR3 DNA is TGTGCCAGCAGTGAATGGACAGCCCGAAAGTATGGCTACACCTTC. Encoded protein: CASSEWTARKYGYTF.

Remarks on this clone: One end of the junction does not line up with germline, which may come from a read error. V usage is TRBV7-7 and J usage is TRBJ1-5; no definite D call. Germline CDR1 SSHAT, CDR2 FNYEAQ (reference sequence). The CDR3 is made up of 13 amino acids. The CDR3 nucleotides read TGTGCTAGCAGCCAGAGCCAGGATCAGCCCCAGCATTTT. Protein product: CASSQSQDQPQHF.

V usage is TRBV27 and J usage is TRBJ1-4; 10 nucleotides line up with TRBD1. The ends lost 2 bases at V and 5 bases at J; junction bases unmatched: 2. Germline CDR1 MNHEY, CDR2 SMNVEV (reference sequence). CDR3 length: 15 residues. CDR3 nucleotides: TGTGCCAGCAGTTTAGAGGGACAGGGGAATGAAAAACTGTTTTTT. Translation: CASSLEGQGNEKLFF.

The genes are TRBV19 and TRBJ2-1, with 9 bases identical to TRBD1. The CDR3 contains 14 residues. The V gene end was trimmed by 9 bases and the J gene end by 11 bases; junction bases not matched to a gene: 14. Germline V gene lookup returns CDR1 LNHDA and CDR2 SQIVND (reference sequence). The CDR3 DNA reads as TGTGCCAGCCAGGCCGGGACAGGGTTTCTTAAGCAGTTCTTC. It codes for CASQAGTGFLKQFF.

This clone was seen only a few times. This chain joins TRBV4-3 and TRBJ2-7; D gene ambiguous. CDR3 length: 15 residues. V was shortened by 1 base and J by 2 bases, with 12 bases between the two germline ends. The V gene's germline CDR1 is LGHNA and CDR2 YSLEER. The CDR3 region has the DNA TGCGCCAGCAGCCAAGTCTGGGCCAGCACCTACGAGCAGTACTTC. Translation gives CASSQVWASTYEQYF.

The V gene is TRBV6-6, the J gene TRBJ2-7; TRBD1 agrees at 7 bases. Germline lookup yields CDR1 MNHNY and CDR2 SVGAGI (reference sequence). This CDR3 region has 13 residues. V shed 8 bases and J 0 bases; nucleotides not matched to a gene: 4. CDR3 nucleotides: TGTGCCAGCCGGGACAGCGGCTCCTACGAGCAGTACTTC. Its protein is CASRDSGSYEQYF.

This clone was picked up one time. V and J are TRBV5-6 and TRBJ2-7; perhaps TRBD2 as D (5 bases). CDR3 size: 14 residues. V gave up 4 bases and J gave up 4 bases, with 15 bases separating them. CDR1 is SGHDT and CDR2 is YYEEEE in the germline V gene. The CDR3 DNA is TGTGCCAGCAGCCCCCCGGACTCCGAGTACGAGCAGTACTTC. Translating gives CASSPPDSEYEQYF.

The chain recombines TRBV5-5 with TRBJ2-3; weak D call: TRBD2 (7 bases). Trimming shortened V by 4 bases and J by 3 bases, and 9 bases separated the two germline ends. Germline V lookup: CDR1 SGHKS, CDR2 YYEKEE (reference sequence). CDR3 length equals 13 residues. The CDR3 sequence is CASSGGATDTQYF. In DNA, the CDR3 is TGTGCCAGCAGCGGGGGGGCAACAGATACGCAGTATTTT. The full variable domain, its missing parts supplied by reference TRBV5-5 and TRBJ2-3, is DAGVTQSPTHLIKTRGQQVTLRCSPISGHKSVSWYQQVLGQGPQFIFQYYEKEERGRGNFPDRFSARQFPNYSSELNVNALLLGDSALYLCASSGGATDTQYFGPGTRLTVL.

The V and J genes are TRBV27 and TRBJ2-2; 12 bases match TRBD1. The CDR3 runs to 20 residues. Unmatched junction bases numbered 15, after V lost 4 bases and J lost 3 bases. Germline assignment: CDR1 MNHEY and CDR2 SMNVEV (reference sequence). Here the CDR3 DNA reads TGTGCCAGCAGTTCTCCGAGAGGGACAGGGGGCCGAGGCCACACCGGGGAGCTGTTTTTT. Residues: CASSSPRGTGGRGHTGELFF.

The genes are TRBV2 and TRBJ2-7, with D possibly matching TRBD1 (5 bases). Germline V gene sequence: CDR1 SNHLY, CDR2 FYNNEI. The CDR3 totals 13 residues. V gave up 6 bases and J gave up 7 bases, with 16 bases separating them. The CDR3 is CASSEQVSWEQYF. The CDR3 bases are TGTGCCAGCAGCGAACAGGTCTCCTGGGAGCAGTACTTC.

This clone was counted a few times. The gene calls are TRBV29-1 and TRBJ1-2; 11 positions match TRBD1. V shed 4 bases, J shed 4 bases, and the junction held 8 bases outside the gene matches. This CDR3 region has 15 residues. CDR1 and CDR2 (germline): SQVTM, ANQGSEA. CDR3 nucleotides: TGCAGCGTTGTGGGGGACAGGGGGGGCCTCTATGGCTACACCTTC. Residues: CSVVGDRGGLYGYTF.

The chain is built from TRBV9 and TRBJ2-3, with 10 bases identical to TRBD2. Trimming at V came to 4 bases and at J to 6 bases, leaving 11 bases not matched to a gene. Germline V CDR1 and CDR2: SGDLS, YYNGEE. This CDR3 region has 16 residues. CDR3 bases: TGTGCCAGCAGCCCTGCCCAAGCGGGGGGGTTGGATACGCAGTATTTT. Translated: CASSPAQAGGLDTQYF.

The CDR3 sequence is CASSSPRQERTGAFF. The CDR3 bases are TGTGCCAGCAGTTCTCCGCGACAGGAGAGGACAGGAGCTTTCTTT. The V gene is TRBV5-5, the J gene TRBJ1-1; 7 bases map to TRBD1. This CDR3 has 15 amino acids. The junction had 17 bases not matched to a gene; V was cut back by 5 bases and J by 10 bases. The germline gives CDR1 SGHKS, CDR2 YYEKEE (reference sequence).

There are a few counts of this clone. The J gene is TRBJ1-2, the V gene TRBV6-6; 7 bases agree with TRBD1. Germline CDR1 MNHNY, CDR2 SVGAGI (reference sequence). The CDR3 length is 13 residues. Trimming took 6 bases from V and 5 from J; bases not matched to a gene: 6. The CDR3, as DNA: TGTGCCAGCAGCCCCGGGACAGAATATGGCTACACCTTC. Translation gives CASSPGTEYGYTF.

CDR3 sequence reads: CASSSGLAGGHGTQYF. DNA for the CDR3: TGCGCCAGCAGCTCGGGTCTAGCGGGGGGTCACGGTACGCAGTATTTT. The gene calls are TRBV5-1 and TRBJ2-3, with 11 bases lining up with TRBD2. The germline CDR1 and CDR2 sequences are SGHRS and YFSETQ. The trim removed 3 bases at V and 8 bases at J, leaving 11 bases unmatched. CDR3 length: 16 amino acids.

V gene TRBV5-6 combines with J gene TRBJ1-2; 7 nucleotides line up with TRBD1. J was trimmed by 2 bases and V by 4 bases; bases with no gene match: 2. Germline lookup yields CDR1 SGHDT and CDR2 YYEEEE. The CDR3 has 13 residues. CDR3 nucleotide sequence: TGTGCCAGCAGCAGCAGGGGGAACTATGGCTACACCTTC. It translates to CASSSRGNYGYTF.

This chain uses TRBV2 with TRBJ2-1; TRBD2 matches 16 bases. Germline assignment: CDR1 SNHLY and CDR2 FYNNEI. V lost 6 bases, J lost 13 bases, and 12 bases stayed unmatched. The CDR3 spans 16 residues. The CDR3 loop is CASRPPGTSGGAEQFF. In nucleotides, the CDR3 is TGTGCCAGCAGACCCCCAGGGACTAGCGGGGGGGCCGAACAGTTCTTC.

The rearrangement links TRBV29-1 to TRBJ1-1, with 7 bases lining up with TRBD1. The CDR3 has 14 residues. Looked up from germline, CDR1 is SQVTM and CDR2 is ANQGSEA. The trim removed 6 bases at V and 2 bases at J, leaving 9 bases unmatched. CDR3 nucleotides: TGCAGCGTCACAGGGGTGGGGACTAACACTGAAGCTTTCTTT. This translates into CSVTGVGTNTEAFF. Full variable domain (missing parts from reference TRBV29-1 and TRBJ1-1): SAVISQKPSRDICQRGTSLTIQCQVDSQVTMMFWYRQQPGQSLTLIATANQGSEATYESGFVIDKFPISRPNLTFSTLTVSNMSPEDSSIYLCSVTGVGTNTEAFFGQGTRLTVV.

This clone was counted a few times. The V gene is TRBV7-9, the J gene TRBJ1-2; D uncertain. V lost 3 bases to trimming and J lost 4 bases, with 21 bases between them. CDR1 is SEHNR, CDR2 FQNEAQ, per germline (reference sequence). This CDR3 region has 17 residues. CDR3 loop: CASSFIPSREGGYGYTF. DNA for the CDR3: TGTGCCAGCAGCTTTATCCCCTCTAGGGAGGGAGGCTATGGCTACACCTTC. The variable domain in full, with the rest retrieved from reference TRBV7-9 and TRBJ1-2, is DTGVSQNPRHKITKRGQNVTFRCDPISEHNRLYWYRQTLGQGPEFLTYFQNEAQLEKSRLLSDRFSAERPKGSFSTLEIQRTEQGDSAMYLCASSFIPSREGGYGYTFGSGTRLTVV.

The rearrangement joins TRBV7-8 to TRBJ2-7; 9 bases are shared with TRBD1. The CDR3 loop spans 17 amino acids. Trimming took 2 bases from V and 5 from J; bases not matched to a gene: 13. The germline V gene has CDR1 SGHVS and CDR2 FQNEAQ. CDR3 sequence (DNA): TGTGCCAGCAGCTTAAGACGTGTGGGACAGGGCGACCACGAGCAGTACTTC. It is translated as CASSLRRVGQGDHEQYF.